The rows below give T cell receptor beta chains drawn from one sample of a study of blood T cell repertoires in COVID-19. The assay was immunoSEQ multiplex PCR, and TCRdb's table has in-frame clones only and misses some. The repertoire includes approximately 47,000 clones, approximately 87% of them detected once, and 5.5% to 7% sits in the top ten. The source material was peripheral blood. The receptors were gathered from a woman aged 55 to 70 with acute or convalescent COVID-19. Both conserved end residues are part of each CDR3. Each record gives: clone size, J gene, D gene, V gene, CDR3 DNA, CDR3 protein. The D gene is left open where the match is weak. Size values are once, few and many counts, or a class for expanded clones, and some rows have none.

size: -; J: TRBJ2-2; D: TRBD1; V: TRBV20-1; DNA: TGCAGTGCTAGTGGGGCCGGGACAGAGAACACCGGGGAGCTGTTTTTT; CDR3: CSASGAGTENTGELFF
size: -; J: TRBJ2-7; D: -; V: TRBV28; DNA: TGTGCCAGCAGACCCACAGGGACAAACTACGAGCAGTACTTC; CDR3: CASRPTGTNYEQYF
size: once; J: TRBJ1-2; D: -; V: TRBV9; DNA: TGTGCCAGCAGCGTAGCAGGGGCATACTATGGCTACACCTTC; CDR3: CASSVAGAYYGYTF
size: -; J: TRBJ1-4; D: -; V: TRBV5-8; DNA: TGTGCCAGCAGCTGGGAGCCCCTCGCAACTAATGAAAAACTGTTTTTT; CDR3: CASSWEPLATNEKLFF
size: -; J: TRBJ1-1; D: TRBD1; V: TRBV2; DNA: TGTGCCAGCAGCCGGACAGGGGGGAACACTGAAGCTTTCTTT; CDR3: CASSRTGGNTEAFF
size: -; J: TRBJ1-5; D: -; V: TRBV19; DNA: TGTGCCAGCAACCCGGGGGGATATAGCAATCAGCCCCAGCATTTT; CDR3: CASNPGGYSNQPQHF
size: -; J: TRBJ1-2; D: -; V: TRBV6-5; DNA: TGTGCCAGCAGATTCTATAACCAAGGCTACACCTTC; CDR3: CASRFYNQGYTF
size: -; J: TRBJ2-5; D: TRBD2; V: TRBV7-3; DNA: TGTGCCAGCAGCTTAAAGGAGTTTAGCGGGAGAAAGACCCAGTACTTC; CDR3: CASSLKEFSGRKTQYF
size: -; J: TRBJ2-1; D: TRBD2; V: TRBV11-3; DNA: TGTGCCAGCAGCTTAGAGGGGGGAGGGCACGTTGAGCAGTTCTTC; CDR3: CASSLEGGGHVEQFF
size: -; J: TRBJ1-1; D: TRBD1; V: TRBV7-2; DNA: TGTGCCAGCAGCTTAGCCCAGGGGGAGACTGAAGCTTTCTTT; CDR3: CASSLAQGETEAFF
size: -; J: TRBJ1-5; D: -; V: TRBV3-1/TRBV3-2; DNA: TGTGCCAGCAGCCCCCGGGACACGGGGGGGCCCCAGCATTTT; CDR3: CASSPRDTGGPQHF
size: -; J: TRBJ1-3; D: -; V: TRBV21-1; DNA: TGTGCCAGCAGCAAAGGAGAACGGAACAGTACTGGAAACACCATATATTTT; CDR3: CASSKGERNSTGNTIYF
size: -; J: TRBJ2-5; D: TRBD2; V: TRBV7-6; DNA: TGTGCCAGCAGCTTATTCTCTAGCGGGAGAGGGCGAGAGACCCAGTACTTC; CDR3: CASSLFSSGRGRETQYF
size: -; J: TRBJ2-7; D: -; V: TRBV12-3/TRBV12-4; DNA: TGTGCCAGCAGTTTTAGGGGCAGCTACGAGCAGTACTTC; CDR3: CASSFRGSYEQYF
size: -; J: TRBJ2-1; D: TRBD1; V: TRBV6-5; DNA: TGTGCCAGCCAACGGGACAGGGGCTACAATGAGCAGTTCTTC; CDR3: CASQRDRGYNEQFF
size: -; J: TRBJ2-3; D: TRBD2; V: TRBV6-1; DNA: TGTGCCAGCAGTGAAGGAGCGGGGGGGAGCACAGATACGCAGTATTTT; CDR3: CASSEGAGGSTDTQYF
size: -; J: TRBJ2-7; D: -; V: TRBV3-1/TRBV3-2; DNA: TGTGCCAGCAGCCACGAACCAACCGGGACAACTGCTTACTTC; CDR3: CASSHEPTGTTAYF
size: once; J: TRBJ2-7; D: -; V: TRBV7-2; DNA: TGTGCCAGCAGCTTGGGCCAGACCTCCTACGAGCAGTACTTC; CDR3: CASSLGQTSYEQYF
size: -; J: TRBJ2-3; D: -; V: TRBV30; DNA: TGTGCCTGGAGTCGACTAGGCTATACGCAGTATTTT; CDR3: CAWSRLGYTQYF
size: -; J: TRBJ2-5; D: -; V: TRBV19; DNA: TGTGCCAGTAGTATAGGGCCCCGGGGGCAAGAGACCCAGTACTTC; CDR3: CASSIGPRGQETQYF
size: -; J: TRBJ2-2; D: -; V: TRBV6-2/TRBV6-3; DNA: TGTGCCAGCAGTCCCGGGGACTTCGCTCTCGGGGAGCTGTTTTTT; CDR3: CASSPGDFALGELFF
size: -; J: TRBJ1-1; D: -; V: TRBV6-5; DNA: TGTGCCAGCAGGGGGCTTAGAACTGAAGCTTTCTTT; CDR3: CASRGLRTEAFF
size: -; J: TRBJ2-4; D: TRBD1; V: TRBV9; DNA: TGTGCCAGCAGCTCCGACAGGGGGCGAAACATTCAGTACTTC; CDR3: CASSSDRGRNIQYF
size: -; J: TRBJ2-5; D: -; V: TRBV7-6; DNA: TGTGCCAGCAGCCATGGCAGGGGCAGGGTACAAGAGACCCAGTACTTC; CDR3: CASSHGRGRVQETQYF
size: medium-sized; J: TRBJ1-1; D: TRBD1; V: TRBV5-8; DNA: TGTGCCAGTAGCACAGGGGTAGGTAGAACTGAAGCTTTCTTT; CDR3: CASSTGVGRTEAFF
size: once; J: TRBJ1-1; D: -; V: TRBV7-6; DNA: TGTGCCAGCAGCTCGTCTCCGGGACAAACGAACACTGAAGCTTTCTTT; CDR3: CASSSSPGQTNTEAFF
size: -; J: TRBJ1-2; D: -; V: TRBV7-2; DNA: TGTGCCAGCAGTTCCAGGGCCAACTATGGCTACACCTTC; CDR3: CASSSRANYGYTF
size: -; J: TRBJ1-2; D: TRBD1; V: TRBV28; DNA: TGTGCCAGCAGTACATACGACAGGGGGGGGAACTATGGCTACACCTTC; CDR3: CASSTYDRGGNYGYTF
size: -; J: TRBJ2-7; D: TRBD2; V: TRBV18; DNA: TGTGCCAGCTCACCCTCCGGGACTAGCGGGGGTAACTACGAGCAGTACTTC; CDR3: CASSPSGTSGGNYEQYF
size: -; J: TRBJ2-3; D: -; V: TRBV11-2; DNA: TGTGCCAGCAGCTTAGGTGGAGCAGATACGCAGTATTTT; CDR3: CASSLGGADTQYF
size: -; J: TRBJ1-3; D: -; V: TRBV5-1; DNA: TGCGCCAGCAGCTTGTCACAGGATCACAGAAACACCATATATTTT; CDR3: CASSLSQDHRNTIYF
size: -; J: TRBJ1-1; D: -; V: TRBV19; DNA: TGTGCCAGTACTACGAACACTGAAGCTTTCTTT; CDR3: CASTTNTEAFF
size: once; J: TRBJ1-3; D: -; V: TRBV19; DNA: TGTGCCAGTAGTATCAGCGGGGGAAACACCATATATTTT; CDR3: CASSISGGNTIYF
size: -; J: TRBJ1-5; D: -; V: TRBV29-1; DNA: TGCAGCGTGGCCGATGGAGTTCTCGGCAATCAGCCCCAGCATTTT; CDR3: CSVADGVLGNQPQHF
size: -; J: TRBJ2-2; D: -; V: TRBV6-2/TRBV6-3; DNA: TGTGCCAGCAGTTACCTGGGGGGGGCCGACCGCACCGGGGAGCTGTTTTTT; CDR3: CASSYLGGADRTGELFF
size: -; J: TRBJ1-3; D: -; V: TRBV7-2; DNA: TGTGCCAGCAGCGCACAGGGCAGAAACACCATATATTTT; CDR3: CASSAQGRNTIYF
size: -; J: TRBJ1-1; D: TRBD1; V: TRBV7-2; DNA: TGTGCCAGCAGCCCTGGACAGGGGTGGACTGAAGCTTTCTTT; CDR3: CASSPGQGWTEAFF
size: few; J: TRBJ2-7; D: -; V: TRBV2; DNA: TGTGCCAGCAAGTGGCAGATCTACGAGCAGTACTTC; CDR3: CASKWQIYEQYF
size: -; J: TRBJ2-4; D: TRBD1; V: TRBV18; DNA: TGTGCCAGCTCACCAATCGACAGGGGGCATGCCAAAAACATTCAGTACTTC; CDR3: CASSPIDRGHAKNIQYF
size: -; J: TRBJ2-7; D: -; V: TRBV10-3; DNA: TGTGCCATCAGTCACAACACCGAGGACGAGCAGTACTTC; CDR3: CAISHNTEDEQYF
size: -; J: TRBJ2-7; D: -; V: TRBV11-2; DNA: TGTGCCAGCAGCCAGGACAACTCCTACGAGCAGTACTTC; CDR3: CASSQDNSYEQYF
size: few; J: TRBJ1-1; D: -; V: TRBV6-6; DNA: TGTGCCAGCAGTTACAGGGCGGCGGGGGGGCTCGCTTTCTTT; CDR3: CASSYRAAGGLAFF
size: few; J: TRBJ1-6; D: TRBD1; V: TRBV28; DNA: TGTGCCAGCAGTTGGGGGGACAGGGATAATTCACCCCTCCACTTT; CDR3: CASSWGDRDNSPLHF
size: -; J: TRBJ1-2; D: -; V: TRBV6-5; DNA: TGTGCCAGCAGACCCCAGGGCTATGGCTACACCTTC; CDR3: CASRPQGYGYTF
size: once; J: TRBJ2-3; D: -; V: TRBV3-1/TRBV3-2; DNA: TGTGCCAGCAGCCAAGATGGGCGGGGTTGGACAGATACGCAGTATTTT; CDR3: CASSQDGRGWTDTQYF
size: -; J: TRBJ1-2; D: -; V: TRBV30; DNA: TGTGCCTGGAGTGGGACTTTACGGGGATCGGGTGGCTACACCTTC; CDR3: CAWSGTLRGSGGYTF
size: -; J: TRBJ1-1; D: -; V: TRBV5-1; DNA: TGCGCCAGCAGCTTTTCCGAGGCCAGCGCCAACACTGAAGCTTTCTTT; CDR3: CASSFSEASANTEAFF
size: -; J: TRBJ1-2; D: -; V: TRBV10-3; DNA: TGTGCCATCAGTGAGTCGACAGGCTCCCTCTATGGCTACACCTTC; CDR3: CAISESTGSLYGYTF
size: -; J: TRBJ1-3; D: -; V: TRBV19; DNA: TGTGCCAGTAGTCCTTACCGGGACACCCCGATATATTTT; CDR3: CASSPYRDTPIYF
size: -; J: TRBJ1-1; D: -; V: TRBV18; DNA: TGTGCCAGCTCATCACTTGGTTTAGAGTCGGCTTTCTTT; CDR3: CASSSLGLESAFF
size: -; J: TRBJ2-3; D: TRBD2; V: TRBV6-6; DNA: TGTGCCAGCAGCGATCTAGCGGGAGTTTCAGATACGCAGTATTTT; CDR3: CASSDLAGVSDTQYF
size: -; J: TRBJ1-2; D: TRBD1; V: TRBV7-2; DNA: TGTGCCAGCAGCAAGAGACAGGGCGGTGTCTATGGCTACACCTTC; CDR3: CASSKRQGGVYGYTF
size: -; J: TRBJ2-7; D: -; V: TRBV12-3/TRBV12-4; DNA: TGTGCCAGCAGAGGATCAGGGGCGCGCGAGCAGTACTTC; CDR3: CASRGSGAREQYF
size: -; J: TRBJ1-2; D: TRBD1; V: TRBV19; DNA: TGTGCCAGTACCCGGGGACAGGGGTATGGCTACACCTTC; CDR3: CASTRGQGYGYTF
size: -; J: TRBJ1-3; D: -; V: TRBV5-1; DNA: TGCGCCAGCAGCTTGGAGTGGCAGGGGCCTAGGACCATATATTTT; CDR3: CASSLEWQGPRTIYF